The present T cell receptor (beta chain) was sequenced within a study of STAT5B mutations in CD4+ large granular lymphocyte leukemia. Overall study context: Healthy donors showed HLA-associated enrichment of the CDR3 'QG' motif. Notes on the study in general: Main leukemic clonotypes were patient-specific, but roughly 26% appeared at low frequency elsewhere. TRBV06-family usage was enriched in top patient clones (8/27) versus controls (2/35).

CDR3 size: 15 residues. Trimming removed 0 bases at V and 0 bases at J, with 9 bases between. Germline V gene sequence: CDR1 SGHRS, CDR2 YFSETQ. Of note for this clone: What it binds is not known.

How the authors handled the data: The detection floor for productive clonotype frequency was 2.59 x 10-5. The assay was immunoSEQ multiplex PCR, and TCRdb's table has in-frame clones only and misses some. V and J calls and clone size are those listed in that table; D and trimming were worked out from the DNA. The sample yields some 45,000 clones, 65% to 90% seen once. Sequencing was carried out using CD4+ T cells from blood buffy coats. The TCR sequence derives from a human donor in good health. The J gene is TRBJ2-5, the V gene TRBV5-1; weak D call: TRBD2 (5 bases). CDR3 nucleotide sequence: TGCGCCAGCAGCTTGGGTTGGGAGTACCAAGAGACCCAGTACTTC. Residues: CASSLGWEYQETQYF.